A selection of T cell receptor beta chains follows, all from one sample in a study of T cells in Graves' hyperthyroidism and ophthalmopathy. MiXCR, run by TCRdb on the multiplex PCR reads, gives a single entry per CDR3 protein. This sample has approximately 640,000 distinct CDR3 sequences, with about 18% found just once. The sequenced sample was blood. The origin of the receptors is a man in his fifties or sixties with Graves' hyperthyroidism. Both conserved end residues are part of each CDR3. A D gene is named only where the DNA matches it firmly. Expanded clones are given a class, and other clones once, few, many or no size at all.

D,V,size,J,CDR3,DNA
-,TRBV20-1,many,TRBJ1-2,CSARDLGDGYTF,TGCAGTGCTAGAGATCTGGGGGATGGCTACACCTTC
TRBD2,TRBV27,once,TRBJ2-7,CASSSGSGRAPYEQYF,TGTGCCAGCAGTTCCGGCAGCGGGAGGGCCCCCTACGAGCAGTACTTC
-,TRBV7-9,few,TRBJ1-1,CASSSSGTANTEAFF,TGTGCCAGCAGCAGCTCGGGGACGGCCAACACTGAAGCTTTCTTT
-,TRBV27,many,TRBJ2-3,CASSFEAATNTQYF,TGTGCCAGCAGTTTCGAAGCGGCCACAAATACGCAGTATTTT
TRBD1,TRBV5-1,many,TRBJ2-5,CASRRAGQGQETQYF,TGCGCCAGCAGAAGGGCTGGACAGGGGCAAGAGACCCAGTACTTC
-,TRBV28,many,TRBJ1-2,CASSHPSRDIIYGYTF,TGTGCCAGCAGTCACCCGTCCCGGGACATCATCTATGGCTACACCTTC
-,TRBV7-8,-,TRBJ2-1,CASSTVVGVNNEQFF,TGTGCCAGCAGCACGGTTGTCGGGGTGAACAATGAGCAGTTCTTC
-,TRBV6-1,many,TRBJ1-6,CASSSGQNNSPLHF,TGTGCCAGCAGTTCGGGACAAAATAATTCACCCCTCCACTTT
TRBD2,TRBV3-1,-,TRBJ2-3,CASSQDAGEVTDTQYF,TGTGCCAGCAGCCAAGATGCGGGAGAGGTCACAGATACGCAGTATTTT
-,TRBV7-9,-,TRBJ1-2,CASSFRRSSYTF,TGTGCCAGCAGCTTCCGGCGGAGCTCCTACACCTTC
TRBD1,TRBV11-2,-,TRBJ2-1,CASSGLYRDRLNEQFF,TGTGCCAGCAGCGGGTTGTACCGGGACAGGCTCAATGAGCAGTTCTTC
-,TRBV29-1,once,TRBJ2-7,CSVVRDGTYEQYF,TGCAGCGTTGTTCGGGACGGGACCTACGAGCAGTACTTC
-,TRBV20-1,many,TRBJ2-7,CSARKVRASEQYF,TGCAGTGCTAGAAAGGTCAGGGCAAGCGAGCAGTACTTC
-,TRBV30,-,TRBJ1-6,CAWILGNGNSPLHF,TGTGCCTGGATTCTGGGGAATGGTAATTCACCCCTCCACTTT
-,TRBV12-3/TRBV12-4,many,TRBJ2-1,CASSRLSINEQFF,TGTGCCAGCAGTCGACTGAGTATCAATGAGCAGTTCTTC
-,TRBV12-3/TRBV12-4,many,TRBJ1-6,CASSLGTEELVSPLHF,TGTGCCAGCAGTTTAGGTACAGAGGAATTGGTTTCACCCCTCCACTTT
-,TRBV28,-,TRBJ1-3,CASSLLLTVSSGNTIYF,TGTGCCAGCAGTTTACTGTTGACAGTTAGCTCTGGAAACACCATATATTTT
TRBD2,TRBV29-1,many,TRBJ2-1,CSVEDRLAGVGEQFF,TGCAGCGTTGAAGATCGTCTAGCGGGAGTCGGTGAGCAGTTCTTC
-,TRBV29-1,-,TRBJ1-3,CSVDLGMSGNTIYF,TGCAGCGTTGATCTAGGGATGTCTGGAAACACCATATATTTT
TRBD1,TRBV11-2,-,TRBJ1-5,CASSWGDSQPQHF,TGTGCCAGCAGCTGGGGGGACAGTCAGCCCCAGCATTTT
TRBD2,TRBV11-2,many,TRBJ2-7,CASSLRILSGINAYEQYF,TGTGCCAGCAGCCTCCGAATACTTAGCGGGATTAACGCCTACGAGCAGTACTTC
-,TRBV27,-,TRBJ2-7,CASSLGQVDEQYF,TGTGCCAGCAGTTTAGGGCAGGTTGACGAGCAGTACTTC
TRBD2,TRBV12-3/TRBV12-4,many,TRBJ2-3,CASSQTSGTDTQYF,TGTGCCAGCAGTCAGACTAGCGGTACAGATACGCAGTATTTT
-,TRBV9,few,TRBJ2-1,CASSVEGSEQFF,TGTGCCAGCAGCGTAGAAGGTAGTGAGCAGTTCTTC
TRBD1,TRBV28,few,TRBJ1-5,CASSRWVTGGAGQPQHF,TGTGCCAGCAGCCGATGGGTTACAGGGGGCGCAGGTCAGCCCCAGCATTTT
-,TRBV10-3,few,TRBJ1-5,CAISESQGSNQPQHF,TGTGCCATCAGTGAGTCTCAGGGGAGCAATCAGCCCCAGCATTTT
-,TRBV7-2,-,TRBJ2-6,CASSLIFSGANVLTF,TGTGCCAGCAGCTTAATTTTCTCTGGGGCCAACGTCCTGACTTTC
-,TRBV6-1,many,TRBJ1-3,CASSYDRINSGNTIYF,TGTGCCAGCAGCTACGACAGAATTAACTCTGGAAACACCATATATTTT
-,TRBV27,-,TRBJ2-7,CASSLGGGPHYEQYF,TGTGCCAGCAGTTTAGGGGGAGGCCCACACTACGAGCAGTACTTC
TRBD1,TRBV7-9,many,TRBJ2-1,CAKGQGRNEQFF,TGTGCCAAAGGACAGGGTCGCAATGAGCAGTTCTTC
TRBD1,TRBV6-1,-,TRBJ2-5,CASSARQGARETQYF,TGTGCCAGCAGTGCCCGACAGGGGGCTCGGGAGACCCAGTACTTC
-,TRBV20-1,-,TRBJ1-3,CSARDPRPSSGNTIYF,TGCAGTGCTAGAGACCCACGACCGAGCTCTGGAAACACCATATATTTT
-,TRBV28,-,TRBJ2-3,CASSDSQGTDTQYF,TGTGCCAGCAGTGATTCGCAGGGCACAGATACGCAGTATTTT
-,TRBV2,many,TRBJ1-1,CASKLQLNTEAFF,TGTGCCAGCAAGCTCCAGTTGAACACTGAAGCTTTCTTT
-,TRBV27,few,TRBJ2-6,CASSRLGGAGANVLTF,TGTGCCAGCAGTAGACTTGGGGGTGCTGGGGCCAACGTCCTGACTTTC
TRBD1,TRBV29-1,-,TRBJ2-7,CSARTGEAYEQYF,TGCAGCGCAAGGACAGGGGAGGCCTACGAGCAGTACTTC
TRBD2,TRBV6-2/TRBV6-3,few,TRBJ2-5,CASSTLRPFSGREQETQYF,TGTGCCAGCAGTACCCTCCGTCCCTTTAGCGGGAGGGAACAAGAGACCCAGTACTTC
TRBD1,TRBV4-3,few,TRBJ2-1,CASSRTDRVLGEQFF,TGCGCCAGCAGCCGAACGGACAGGGTTTTGGGTGAGCAGTTCTTC
-,TRBV3-1,few,TRBJ2-1,CASSQVPNYNEQFF,TGTGCCAGCAGCCAGGTGCCCAATTACAATGAGCAGTTCTTC
-,TRBV6-2/TRBV6-3,many,TRBJ2-5,CASSYVDAQETQYF,TGTGCCAGCAGTTACGTAGACGCCCAAGAGACCCAGTACTTC
-,TRBV7-3,-,TRBJ2-1,CASSFSHGYNEQFF,TGTGCCAGCAGCTTCTCACACGGTTACAATGAGCAGTTCTTC
-,TRBV15,-,TRBJ1-4,CATSTRTQWANEKLFF,TGTGCCACCAGCACCCGGACCCAGTGGGCTAATGAAAAACTGTTTTTT
TRBD1,TRBV12-3/TRBV12-4,many,TRBJ1-4,CASSFSGTGDEKLFF,TGTGCCAGCAGTTTTTCTGGGACAGGGGATGAAAAACTGTTTTTT
-,TRBV29-1,-,TRBJ2-2,CSVAPAGELFF,TGCAGCGTGGCACCCGCCGGGGAGCTGTTTTTT
-,TRBV27,few,TRBJ1-4,CASRPGWGIGPEEKLFF,TGTGCCAGCAGGCCCGGTTGGGGGATTGGACCGGAGGAAAAACTGTTTTTT
-,TRBV13,many,TRBJ2-5,CASSLTGPPETQYF,TGTGCCAGCAGCTTAACGGGACCACCAGAGACCCAGTACTTC